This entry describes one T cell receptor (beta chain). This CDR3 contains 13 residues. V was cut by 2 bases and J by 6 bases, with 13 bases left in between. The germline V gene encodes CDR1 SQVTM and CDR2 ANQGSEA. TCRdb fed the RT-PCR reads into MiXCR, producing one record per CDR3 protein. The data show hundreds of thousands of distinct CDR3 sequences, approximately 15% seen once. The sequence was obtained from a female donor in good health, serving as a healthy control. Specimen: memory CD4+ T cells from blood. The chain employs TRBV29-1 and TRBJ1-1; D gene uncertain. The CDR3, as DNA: TGCAGCGTTGAATTTATAGGGAGCGCTGAAGCTTTCTTT. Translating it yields CSVEFIGSAEAFF.